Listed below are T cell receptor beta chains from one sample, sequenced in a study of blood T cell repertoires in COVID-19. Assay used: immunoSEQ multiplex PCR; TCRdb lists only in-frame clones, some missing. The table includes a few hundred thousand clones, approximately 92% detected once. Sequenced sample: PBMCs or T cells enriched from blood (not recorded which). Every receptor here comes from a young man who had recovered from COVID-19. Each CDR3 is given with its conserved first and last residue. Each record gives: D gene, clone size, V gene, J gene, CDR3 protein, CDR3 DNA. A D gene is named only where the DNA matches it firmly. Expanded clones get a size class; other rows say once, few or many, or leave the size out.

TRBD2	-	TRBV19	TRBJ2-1	CASNPRGGGVTDEQFF	TGTGCCAGTAACCCTCGGGGGGGCGGGGTGACGGATGAGCAGTTCTTC
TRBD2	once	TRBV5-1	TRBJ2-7	CASSFSLAGDRQEQYF	TGCGCCAGCAGCTTTTCGCTAGCGGGGGATCGTCAAGAGCAGTACTTC
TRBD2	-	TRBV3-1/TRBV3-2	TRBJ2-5	CASRVLAGETQYF	TGTGCCAGCAGAGTTCTAGCGGGAGAGACCCAGTACTTC
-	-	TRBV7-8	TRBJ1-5	CASSPERGNGNQPQHF	TGTGCCAGCAGCCCGGAGCGGGGGAACGGCAATCAGCCCCAGCATTTT
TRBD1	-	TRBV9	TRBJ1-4	CASSVGTGRGHEKLFF	TGTGCCAGCAGCGTCGGGACAGGTCGCGGTCATGAAAAACTGTTTTTT
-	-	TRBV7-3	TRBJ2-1	CASSLLGGPRNEQFF	TGTGCCAGCAGCTTATTAGGAGGGCCCCGCAATGAGCAGTTCTTC
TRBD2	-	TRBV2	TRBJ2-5	CASPGLAVEETQYF	TGTGCCAGCCCCGGACTAGCGGTAGAAGAGACCCAGTACTTC
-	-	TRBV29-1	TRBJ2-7	CSATESDHEQYF	TGCAGCGCCACCGAGAGTGATCACGAGCAGTACTTC
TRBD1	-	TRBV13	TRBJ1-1	CASSPPRTGVIEAFF	TGTGCCAGCAGCCCCCCCAGGACAGGGGTTATTGAAGCTTTCTTT
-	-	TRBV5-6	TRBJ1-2	CASSSGGGALGGYTF	TGTGCCAGCAGCTCCGGAGGGGGGGCGCTGGGCGGCTACACCTTC
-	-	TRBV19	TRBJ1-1	CASQQGVLTEAFF	TGTGCCAGTCAACAGGGCGTTTTGACTGAAGCTTTCTTT
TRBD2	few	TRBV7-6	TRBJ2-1	CASGPGLLAGLYNEQFF	TGTGCCAGTGGGCCAGGGTTGTTAGCGGGGCTTTACAATGAGCAGTTCTTC
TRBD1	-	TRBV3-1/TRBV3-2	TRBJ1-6	CASSQVAGRGLNSPLHF	TGTGCCAGCAGCCAAGTCGCGGGCAGGGGGCTTAATTCACCCCTCCACTTT
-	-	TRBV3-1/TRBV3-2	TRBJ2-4	CASSRPGILFQVQYF	TGTGCCAGCAGCCGTCCGGGGATCCTCTTTCAGGTTCAGTACTTC
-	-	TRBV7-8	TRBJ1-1	CASRWWEGGTEAFF	TGTGCCTCGAGATGGTGGGAGGGGGGCACTGAAGCTTTCTTT
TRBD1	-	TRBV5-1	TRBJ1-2	CASSLGQGNYGYTF	TGCGCCAGCAGCTTGGGACAGGGGAATTATGGCTACACCTTC
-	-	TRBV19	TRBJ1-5	CASSGGEPQHF	TGTGCCAGTAGTGGGGGGGAGCCCCAGCATTTT
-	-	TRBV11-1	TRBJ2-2	CASRLDLNTGELFF	TGTGCCAGCAGGCTCGACTTGAACACCGGGGAGCTGTTTTTT
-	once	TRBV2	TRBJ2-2	CASSEQGHTGELFF	TGTGCCAGCAGTGAACAGGGCCACACCGGGGAGCTGTTTTTT
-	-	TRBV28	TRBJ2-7	CAGGAGYEQYF	TGTGCCGGGGGGGCGGGGTACGAGCAGTACTTC
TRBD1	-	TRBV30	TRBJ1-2	CASTGEDYGYTF	TGTGCCTCCACAGGGGAGGACTATGGCTACACCTTC
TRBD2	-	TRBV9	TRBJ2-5	CASSVGGGGYQETQYF	TGTGCCAGCAGCGTAGGAGGCGGGGGATACCAAGAGACCCAGTACTTC
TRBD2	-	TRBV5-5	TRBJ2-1	CASSSSGLAGGPYNEQFF	TGTGCCAGCAGCTCGTCGGGACTAGCGGGAGGTCCCTACAATGAGCAGTTCTTC
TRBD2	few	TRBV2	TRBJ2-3	CASLRGESTDTQYF	TGTGCCAGCCTCCGGGGGGAAAGCACAGATACGCAGTATTTT
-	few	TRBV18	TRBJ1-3	CASSPPRDSGNTIYF	TGTGCCAGCTCACCACCGAGGGACTCTGGAAACACCATATATTTT
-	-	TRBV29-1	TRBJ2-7	CSVEDGSRSGYEQYF	TGCAGCGTTGAAGACGGGAGCAGAAGTGGCTACGAGCAGTACTTC
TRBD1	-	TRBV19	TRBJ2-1	CASSRQGLNEQFF	TGTGCCAGTAGCCGACAGGGGCTAAATGAGCAGTTCTTC
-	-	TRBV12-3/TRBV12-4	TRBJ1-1	CASIKRLNTEAFF	TGTGCCAGCATAAAGAGATTGAACACTGAAGCTTTCTTT
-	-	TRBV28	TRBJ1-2	CASSPDRGYGYTF	TGTGCCAGCAGTCCCGACCGGGGTTACGGCTACACCTTC
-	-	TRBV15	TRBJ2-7	CATSRDFTSRSYEQYF	TGTGCCACCAGCAGAGACTTCACTAGCAGGTCCTACGAGCAGTACTTC